The rows below give T cell receptor beta chains drawn from one sample of a study of CD8 T cell repertoires and HIV-1 epitope variants. Sequencing used immunoSEQ multiplex PCR; TCRdb keeps in-frame clones, though not all of them. Among 2,500 to 3,000 clones listed, about 60% were seen once. No antigen has been assigned to these receptors. Sample: cultured CD8+ T cells derived from PBMCs. The receptors shown here come from a male donor with HIV. CDR3s include the opening cysteine and the closing phenylalanine or tryptophan. A D gene is named only where the DNA matches it firmly. Some rows mark clone size as missing; the rest say once, few, many or name a class of expanded clone.

abundance	d_gene	v_gene	j_gene	CDR3nt	CDR3aa
NA	NA	TRBV28	TRBJ2-7	TGTGCCAGCCGGGAGGGCGCAACAGGGGGGAAAAGGGAGCAGTACTTC	CASREGATGGKREQYF
NA	TRBD1	TRBV5-4	TRBJ1-1	TGTGCCAGCAGCGCAATCAACGACGGGACAGGGGGCACTGAAGCTTTCTTT	CASSAINDGTGGTEAFF
NA	NA	TRBV18	TRBJ2-5	TGTGCCAGCTCACCAGGACTTTCCCAAGAGACCCAGTACTTC	CASSPGLSQETQYF
few	NA	TRBV28	TRBJ2-7	TGTGCCAGCAGTCTTCTCTTGATCTCCTACGAGCAGTACTTC	CASSLLLISYEQYF
few	NA	TRBV4-3	TRBJ1-6	TGCGCCAGCAGCCAAGACCACCCGTCCGATTCACCCCTCCACTTT	CASSQDHPSDSPLHF
once	NA	TRBV5-6	TRBJ2-1	TGTGCCAGCAGCTTGGGGACCAATGAGCAGTTCTTC	CASSLGTNEQFF
NA	TRBD1	TRBV6-5	TRBJ1-5	TGTGCCAGCAGATCCGGACAGGGAAAACAGCCCCAGCATTTT	CASRSGQGKQPQHF
few	TRBD1	TRBV28	TRBJ2-7	TGTGCCAGCAATCCGGGACAGGGGGCCTACGAGCAGTACTTC	CASNPGQGAYEQYF
medium-sized	TRBD2	TRBV7-2	TRBJ2-3	TGTGCCAGCAGCTTGGGACTAGCGGGAGGGCCCACAGATACGCAGTATTTT	CASSLGLAGGPTDTQYF
NA	NA	TRBV19	TRBJ1-5	TGTGCCAGTAGTATAGCCATCCATCAGCCCCAGCATTTT	CASSIAIHQPQHF
NA	NA	TRBV9	TRBJ1-2	TGTGCCAGCAGCGTAGATGATAACTATGGCTACACCTTC	CASSVDDNYGYTF
NA	NA	TRBV7-8	TRBJ2-3	TGTGCCAGCAGCTTAGCGTACGGGACTCCTAGCACAGATACGCAGTATTTT	CASSLAYGTPSTDTQYF
NA	NA	TRBV18	TRBJ1-2	TGTGCCAGCTCACCACCAATAACAGGGAATTATGGCTACACCTTC	CASSPPITGNYGYTF
NA	TRBD2	TRBV10-1	TRBJ2-1	TGCGCCAGCAGTGATGGAGCGGGAGGGGACTACAATGAGCAGTTCTTC	CASSDGAGGDYNEQFF
few	TRBD1	TRBV28	TRBJ1-2	TGTGCCAGCAGCTATTTGGGGGGACAGGGGACTGGCTACACCTTC	CASSYLGGQGTGYTF
once	TRBD2	TRBV7-8	TRBJ2-3	TGTGCCAGCAGCTCGCACTTCGGGACTAGCGGCACAGATACGCAGTATTTT	CASSSHFGTSGTDTQYF
once	TRBD1	TRBV6-5	TRBJ2-7	TGTGCCAGCAGTCCGGGACAGGGGGCGGGCGAGCAGTACTTC	CASSPGQGAGEQYF
NA	TRBD1	TRBV19	TRBJ1-1	TGTGCCAGTAGTATAGGAGGGACAGGACCCACTGAAGCTTTCTTT	CASSIGGTGPTEAFF
NA	NA	TRBV7-3	TRBJ2-1	TGTGCCAGCAGCTTATCCGGGGGTGAGCAGTTCTTC	CASSLSGGEQFF
NA	TRBD2	TRBV9	TRBJ2-7	TGTGCCAGCAGCGCGGACGAAGGGGCGCTCAGACTAGCAGGCGAGCAGTACTTC	CASSADEGALRLAGEQYF
NA	TRBD2	TRBV13	TRBJ2-1	TGTGCCAGCAGCTCCACTAGCGACTACAATGAGCAGTTCTTC	CASSSTSDYNEQFF
NA	NA	TRBV5-4	TRBJ2-3	TGTGCCAGCAGCTTGGGGGAGTCGGTAGATACGCAGTATTTT	CASSLGESVDTQYF
NA	NA	TRBV4-1	TRBJ1-1	TGCGCCAGCAGCCAAGAGGTGGTGAACACTGAAGCTTTCTTT	CASSQEVVNTEAFF
few	TRBD1	TRBV5-8	TRBJ2-3	TGTGCCAGCAGCCTCCGACAGGGGGAAGCAGATACGCAGTATTTT	CASSLRQGEADTQYF
NA	NA	TRBV28	TRBJ1-5	TGTGCCAGCAGTTTAGAAAGTGGGATTCAGCCCCAGCATTTT	CASSLESGIQPQHF
NA	NA	TRBV10-1	TRBJ2-3	TGCGCCAGCAGTGAGTCGACAGACACAGATACGCAGTATTTT	CASSESTDTDTQYF
NA	TRBD1	TRBV27	TRBJ1-2	TGTGCCAGCAGTTCTCAAGGGACAGGCTATGGCTACACCTTC	CASSSQGTGYGYTF